A single sample gave rise to the 23 T cell receptor beta chains below, sequenced in a study of shared clonotypes between healthy human individuals. Here immunoSEQ multiplex PCR was the method, and the copy in TCRdb shows in-frame clones only, minus some. The sample carries about 1.1 million clones, roughly 77% recorded once. Sequencing was carried out using memory CD4+ T cells from PBMCs. Documented subset: CD45RA-negative fraction. These receptors were obtained from a man aged 18 to 30 in good health. Some clones in this sample may be carry-over from other donors' samples.

This chain connects TRBV7-2 to TRBJ2-3; D perhaps matches TRBD2 (7 bases). The CDR3 sequence is 13 residues long. Deletions cut 11 bases from V and 2 bases from J, with 14 bases between. CDR1 is SGHTA, CDR2 FQGNSA, per germline. The CDR3 protein is CAGGAGHTDTQYF. The CDR3 DNA sequence: TGTGCCGGGGGGGCGGGACACACAGATACGCAGTATTTT.

Comments on this clone: Different DNA sequences within this sample yield the same CDR3. This chain connects TRBV5-1 to TRBJ2-1; D is unresolved. This CDR3 is built from 11 residues. Germline assignment: CDR1 SGHRS and CDR2 YFSETQ. Trimming removed 4 bases at V and 5 bases at J, with 4 bases between. The CDR3 region is CASSLDNEQFF. CDR3 sequence (DNA): TGCGCCAGCAGCCTGGACAATGAGCAGTTCTTC.

V and J are TRBV2 and TRBJ1-2; tentatively, D is TRBD1 (5 bases). CDR1 is SNHLY, CDR2 FYNNEI, per germline. V was cut by 6 bases and J by 5 bases, with 13 bases left in between. The length of the CDR3 is 13 residues. CDR3 sequence: CASRGETAYGYTF. In DNA form, the CDR3 reads TGTGCCAGCAGGGGGGAGACAGCGTATGGCTACACCTTC.

This chain joins TRBV27 and TRBJ2-5; possible D gene TRBD2, 7 bases. Germline loops: CDR1 MNHEY, CDR2 SMNVEV (reference sequence). The CDR3 has 13 amino acids. V was pared by 9 bases and J by 5 bases, with 16 bases between. CDR3 in DNA: TGTGCCAGGGGGGAAGGGGGGGTGGAGACCCAGTACTTC. Protein sequence: CARGEGGVETQYF.

The genes are TRBV19 and TRBJ2-5; TRBD2 aligns across 7 bases. CDR3 length: 14 residues. The germline gives CDR1 LNHDA, CDR2 SQIVND (reference sequence). With 1 base clipped from V and 4 bases from J, the junction kept 3 bases outside the gene matches. CDR3 sequence: CASSIGGGTETQYF. The CDR3 DNA sequence: TGTGCCAGTAGTATAGGGGGGGGGACAGAGACCCAGTACTTC.

This clone was seen at least ten times. The chain couples TRBV28 to TRBJ2-7, with 10 bases lining up with TRBD1. CDR3 length: 14 residues. Germline trimming cut 5 bases from V and 7 bases from J; bases unmatched to any gene: 8. CDR1 and CDR2 (germline): MDHEN, SYDVKM. The CDR3 sequence: CASSQDRGKGEQYF. CDR3 coding DNA: TGTGCCAGCAGTCAGGACAGGGGGAAGGGAGAGCAGTACTTC.

The V and J genes are TRBV4-2 and TRBJ1-5, with D tentatively TRBD1 (5 bases). V gave up 0 bases and J gave up 6 bases, with 18 bases separating them. CDR1 and CDR2 (germline): LGHNA, YNFKEQ. The CDR3 extends over 17 amino acids. The CDR3 is CASSQEWRQGVIQPQHF. In nucleotides, the CDR3 is TGTGCCAGCAGCCAAGAATGGAGGCAGGGAGTAATTCAGCCCCAGCATTTT.

This clone was detected only a few times. The chain uses TRBV28 and TRBJ1-2; TRBD1 is a possible D gene (5 bases). CDR1 is MDHEN, CDR2 SYDVKM, per germline. This CDR3 has 13 residues. V lost 8 bases to trimming and J lost 8 bases, with 18 bases between them. The CDR3 sequence: CASLRAGDRGYTF. In DNA, the CDR3 is TGTGCCAGCCTAAGGGCGGGGGATAGGGGCTACACCTTC.

Ten or more counts support this clone. This chain connects TRBV5-3 to TRBJ2-1; no definite D call. TRBV5-3 is classed as an ORF, of uncertain function. Trimming took 1 base from V and 8 from J, leaving 4 bases between them. The CDR3 is 11 residues long. The CDR3 bases are TGTGCCAGAAGCTTGCTGCATGAGCAGTTCTTC. This translates into CARSLLHEQFF.

A single count supports this clone. V and J are TRBV6-5 and TRBJ2-1, with TRBD2 matching over 11 bases. CDR3 length: 15 residues. CDR1 and CDR2 from the germline V gene are MNHEY and SVGAGI. Losses at the gene ends were 6 bases for V and 3 bases for J; bases not matched to a gene: 4. The chain's CDR3 is CASSLAGGHYNEQFF. The DNA of the CDR3 is TGTGCCAGCAGCCTAGCGGGAGGCCACTACAATGAGCAGTTCTTC.

This chain connects TRBV7-2 to TRBJ2-3; 10 bases fit TRBD2. The CDR3 has 16 residues. Germline V gives CDR1 SGHTA, CDR2 FQGNSA. The trim removed 5 bases at V and 5 bases at J, leaving 10 bases unmatched. CDR3 sequence (DNA): TGTGCCAGCAGCCGGGCTAGCGGGAGTGGAGTAGATACGCAGTATTTT. As protein: CASSRASGSGVDTQYF.

This clone is a singleton in its sample. The genes are TRBV30 and TRBJ1-2; D is unclear. V lost 1 base and J lost 5, with 17 bases in between. There are 15 residues in the CDR3. Germline lookup yields CDR1 GTSNPN and CDR2 SVGIG (reference sequence). Here the CDR3 reads CAWSAPSTGGYGYTF. DNA of the CDR3: TGTGCCTGGAGTGCCCCTTCTACGGGAGGTTATGGCTACACCTTC.

This sequence joins TRBV5-6 and TRBJ2-3; D call uncertain. The CDR3 consists of 15 residues. CDR1 is SGHDT, CDR2 YYEEEE, per germline. Between the trimmed V and J ends, which lost 1 base and 2 bases, there was a span of 11 bases. The chain's CDR3 is CASSLPPGDTDTQYF. The DNA for the CDR3 is TGTGCCAGCAGCTTGCCGCCTGGGGACACAGATACGCAGTATTTT.

This clone was seen only once. The rearrangement joins TRBV7-3 to TRBJ1-1, with D tentatively TRBD1 (6 bases). CDR1 SGHTA and CDR2 FQGTGA come from the germline V gene. Trimming removed 5 bases at V and 0 bases at J, with 13 bases between. The CDR3 consists of 15 residues. CDR3 sequence (DNA): TGTGCCAGCAGCCCACAACAGGGCATGAACACTGAAGCTTTCTTT. This codes for CASSPQQGMNTEAFF.

This chain connects TRBV5-1 to TRBJ2-1, with TRBD1 matching over 8 bases. This CDR3 spans 15 amino acids. Losses at the gene ends were 4 bases for V and 5 bases for J; bases not matched to a gene: 8. Germline V CDR1 and CDR2: SGHRS, YFSETQ. CDR3 residues: CASSTTGDRHNEQFF. The DNA for the CDR3 is TGCGCCAGCAGCACGACAGGGGATCGGCACAATGAGCAGTTCTTC.

This clone appeared a single time. The CDR3 DNA follows: TGTGCCAGCAGCTTAGGGCAGACCTACACTGAAGCTTTCTTT. It translates to CASSLGQTYTEAFF. This chain joins TRBV7-9 and TRBJ1-1; no definite D call. CDR1 is SEHNR and CDR2 is FQNEAQ in the germline V gene (reference sequence). The V end lost 1 base, the J end lost 3 bases, and 9 bases lay between the germline ends. The CDR3 is 14 residues long.

This clone was observed many times. The rearrangement joins TRBV20-1 to TRBJ1-2; the D gene is possibly TRBD1 (5 bases). The CDR3 spans 11 residues. Germline V gives CDR1 DFQATT, CDR2 SNEGSKA (reference sequence). The chain's CDR3 is CKVRGGHGYTF. The CDR3 bases are TGCAAGGTTCGCGGGGGACATGGCTACACCTTC.

The chain has TRBV9 and TRBJ2-5; a possible D gene is TRBD2 (6 bases). Germline V lookup: CDR1 SGDLS, CDR2 YYNGEE. V was pared by 2 bases and J by 5 bases, with 13 bases between. The CDR3 runs 14 residues. CDR3 region: CASSVGRTSETQYF. For the CDR3, the DNA is TGTGCCAGCAGCGTCGGGAGAACCTCGGAGACCCAGTACTTC. The whole variable domain, filled in from reference TRBV9 and TRBJ2-5, reads DSGVTQTPKHLITATGQRVTLRCSPRSGDLSVYWYQQSLDQGLQFLIQYYNGEERAKGNILERFSAQQFPDLHSELNLSSLELGDSALYFCASSVGRTSETQYFGPGTRLLVL.

The CDR3 nucleotides are TGTGCCTGGGGGGACAGGCCTGCGGGTTGGGAGACCCAGTACTTC. This gives the protein CAWGDRPAGWETQYF. V and J are TRBV30 and TRBJ2-5, with 8 bases identical to TRBD1. Trimming cost V 5 bases and J 5 bases; bases outside gene matches: 13. The length of the CDR3 is 15 residues. Germline V gene sequence: CDR1 GTSNPN, CDR2 SVGIG (reference sequence).

This clone was seen many times. The chain employs TRBV5-1 and TRBJ2-1; no clear D gene. V lost 2 bases and J 7 bases, leaving 16 bases between the germline ends. The germline CDR1 and CDR2 sequences are SGHRS and YFSETQ. This CDR3 has 15 residues. The chain's CDR3 is CASSLAPPGRNEQFF. The CDR3 bases are TGCGCCAGCAGCTTAGCACCACCCGGAAGGAATGAGCAGTTCTTC.

The J gene is TRBJ2-7, the V gene TRBV11-2; D gene uncertain. Between the trimmed V and J ends, which lost 1 base and 6 bases, there was a span of 13 bases. This CDR3 contains 14 residues. Germline CDR1 reads SGHAT; CDR2 reads FQNNGV. The CDR3 is CASSLVRHGAEQYF. The CDR3 DNA reads as TGTGCCAGCAGCTTAGTACGACACGGTGCCGAGCAGTACTTC.

This clone was seen only once. V gene TRBV5-1 combines with J gene TRBJ2-6; no clear D gene. The germline gives CDR1 SGHRS, CDR2 YFSETQ. There are 15 residues in the CDR3. V lost 3 bases and J lost 1, with 8 bases in between. The CDR3 sequence is CASSYGRSGANVLTF. CDR3 DNA: TGCGCCAGCAGCTACGGAAGGTCTGGGGCCAACGTCCTGACTTTC.

The chain joins TRBV27 to TRBJ1-4; D remains ambiguous. CDR1 MNHEY and CDR2 SMNVEV come from the germline V gene (reference sequence). The germline V and J ends were trimmed by 0 bases and 3 bases, with 8 bases remaining between them. This CDR3 is built from 15 residues. CDR3 region: CASSLSTGPNEKLFF. The DNA of the CDR3 is TGTGCCAGCAGTTTATCGACGGGCCCTAATGAAAAACTGTTTTTT.